This T cell receptor (beta chain) originates from a study of shared clonotypes between healthy human individuals. The run depth of the assay was deep. Evenly divided among several immunoSEQ plates was the genomic DNA of each subset. Sequencing used immunoSEQ multiplex PCR; TCRdb keeps in-frame clones, though not all of them. The data hold under 2,500,000 clones, with nearly 97% observed a single time. Per germline, CDR1 MDHEN and CDR2 SYDVKM. The ends were cut back, 6 bases at V and 0 bases at J, with 12 bases in the middle. This CDR3 region has 15 residues. The receptor was derived from a man aged 18 to 35 in good health. The chain uses TRBV28 and TRBJ1-3; D is possibly TRBD1 (6 bases). Sequenced material: naive CD4+ T cells sorted from blood. As to subset: CD45RA+ positively selected. The CDR3 is CASSAGTLSGNTIYF. For the CDR3, the DNA is TGTGCCAGCAGCGCTGGGACACTCTCTGGAAACACCATATATTTT.